This TCR beta chain was obtained from a study of identifying expanded T cells in peripheral blood. Regarding the study as a whole: Variance in clone template counts between approximately 2-week samples significantly increased with total template count across all healthy donors. Differentially abundant clones: 0.95 to 1.5 between replicates, 15 to 17 at roughly 13 days, under 25 at four.

The CDR3 sequence is 15 residues long. The V and J ends lost 9 bases and 2 bases, in that order; junction bases with no gene match: 5. The germline CDR1 and CDR2 sequences are SGHDN and FVKESK. Measured with immunoSEQ multiplex PCR; TCRdb has only the in-frame clones, and not every one. The sample has approximately 57,000 clones, 89% seen once. Regarding this clone: Its antigen is not identified.

No infections or other immune events were documented during collection. This TCR was recovered from a person between 18 and 75 years old in good health. The sample consisted of blood. The chain has TRBV14 and TRBJ2-2; 11 nucleotides agree with TRBD2. The CDR3, as DNA: TGTGCCAGGGTAACTAGCGGGGGAAACACCGGGGAGCTGTTTTTT. Translating it yields CARVTSGGNTGELFF.